This T cell receptor (beta chain) is drawn from a study of blood T cell repertoires in COVID-19. The CDR3 loop spans 15 amino acids. The junction had 4 bases not matched to a gene; V was cut back by 7 bases and J by 0 bases. Germline V CDR1 and CDR2: MNHEY, SMNVEV (reference sequence). Data came from immunoSEQ multiplex PCR; TCRdb stores just in-frame clones and leaves some out. The sample carries nearly 80,000 clones, roughly 89% recorded once. The chain combines TRBV27 with TRBJ1-5; 9 positions agree with TRBD1. The sample was peripheral blood. The sequence derives from a woman aged 80 or over with active or convalescent COVID-19. The CDR3 nucleotides read TGTGCCAGCACCAGGACAGGGGATAGCAATCAGCCCCAGCATTTT. This translates into CASTRTGDSNQPQHF.